These 10 T cell receptor beta chains came from one sample sequenced in a study of human T cells and chemical hapten exposure. MiXCR was run by TCRdb on the RACE reads, yielding one entry per CDR3 protein. The profile shows 150,000 to 200,000 distinct CDR3 sequences, around 22% of them singletons. Described time point: patch test 1, 2 weeks after DPC sensitization. Treatment here: therapeutic diphenylcyclopropenone sensitization with weekly scalp DPC. The specimen was whole blood, collected in connection with sensitization to the hapten diphenylcyclopropenone (DPC). The receptors were gathered from a woman between 45 and 60 years old with alopecia areata. Some clones in this sample may be carry-over from other donors' samples.

This clonotype has just a few counts. The chain joins TRBV27 to TRBJ2-3; weak D call: TRBD2 (5 bases). The V gene lost 6 bases and the J gene lost 3 bases, with 10 bases spanning the gap. The CDR3 contains 13 residues. Germline CDR1 MNHEY, CDR2 SMNVEV (reference sequence). The CDR3 protein is CASRGRGTDTQYF. The DNA of the CDR3 is TGTGCCAGCAGGGGCCGAGGGACAGATACGCAGTATTTT.

In its sample, this clonotype was seen a few times. This rearrangement joins TRBV29-1 to TRBJ2-7, with TRBD1 identical over 9 bases. In germline, CDR1 is SQVTM, CDR2 ANQGSEA. CDR3 length: 15 amino acids. Germline trimming cut 6 bases from V and 1 base from J; bases unmatched to any gene: 10. The chain's CDR3 is CSVRAGTGLSYEQYF. The CDR3 DNA reads as TGCAGCGTAAGAGCCGGGACAGGGTTATCCTACGAGCAGTACTTC.

The V gene is TRBV24-1, the J gene TRBJ2-3; 8 bases fit TRBD1. The J segment lost 4 bases and the V segment lost 2 bases, leaving 4 bases of the junction unmatched. CDR3 length: 15 amino acids. Germline values: CDR1 KGHDR, CDR2 SFDVKD. CDR3 in DNA: TGTGCCACCAGTGATTCTGGACAGGGCCCAGATACGCAGTATTTT. It is translated as CATSDSGQGPDTQYF.

This clonotype appeared many times. The chain has TRBV7-2 and TRBJ2-1, with D possibly TRBD2 on 6 matching bases. This CDR3 is built from 13 residues. V lost 1 base to trimming and J lost 16 bases, with 17 bases between them. The germline V gene has CDR1 SGHTA and CDR2 FQGNSA. The CDR3 DNA is TGTGCCAGCAGCTTAGGGGCAGGGAGGCCGAATTTCTTC. It encodes CASSLGAGRPNFF.

V and J are TRBV20-1 and TRBJ2-7; D call uncertain. The germline V gene has CDR1 DFQATT and CDR2 SNEGSKA (reference sequence). The ends were cut back, 0 bases at V and 2 bases at J, with 17 bases in the middle. There are 16 residues in the CDR3. The CDR3 reads CSARDLGGETPYEQYF. The DNA for the CDR3 is TGCAGTGCTAGAGATCTTGGTGGTGAAACCCCCTACGAGCAGTACTTC.

The genes are TRBV29-1 and TRBJ1-1; 11 bases match TRBD1. The CDR3 is 15 amino acids. The junction had 13 bases not matched to a gene; V was cut back by 8 bases and J by 5 bases. Germline CDR1 reads SQVTM; CDR2 reads ANQGSEA. Here the CDR3 reads CSITMGTGGWTEAFF. CDR3 DNA: TGCAGCATAACAATGGGGACAGGGGGTTGGACTGAAGCTTTCTTT. The whole variable domain, filled in from reference TRBV29-1 and TRBJ1-1, reads SAVISQKPSRDICQRGTSLTIQCQVDSQVTMMFWYRQQPGQSLTLIATANQGSEATYESGFVIDKFPISRPNLTFSTLTVSNMSPEDSSIYLCSITMGTGGWTEAFFGQGTRLTVV.

This clonotype was counted only a few times. In DNA form, the CDR3 reads TGTGCCAGCAGCTTAGGAAGGCAGGGTAATCAGCCCCAGCATTTT. It is translated as CASSLGRQGNQPQHF. The chain recombines TRBV7-8 with TRBJ1-5; the D gene is possibly TRBD1 (5 bases). The V end was cut by 1 base, the J end by 4 bases, with 11 bases between. Looked up from germline, CDR1 is SGHVS and CDR2 is FQNEAQ. The CDR3 has 15 residues.

The chain combines TRBV11-2 with TRBJ2-4; 8 bases agree with TRBD1. V gave up 4 bases and J gave up 6 bases; unmatched junction bases: 5. Germline V gives CDR1 SGHAT, CDR2 FQNNGV. The CDR3 totals 14 residues. CDR3 DNA sequence: TGTGCCAGCAGCTCAAGACAGGGGACAAACATTCAGTACTTC. Translated: CASSSRQGTNIQYF.

Ten or more counts support this clonotype. The rearrangement uses TRBV29-1 and TRBJ2-5; no reliable D call. The CDR3 sequence is 10 residues long. Trimming removed 4 bases from V and 2 bases from J, with 2 bases in between. CDR1 is SQVTM, CDR2 ANQGSEA, per germline. CDR3 in DNA: TGCAGCGTTGGTCAAGAGACCCAGTACTTC. Translation: CSVGQETQYF.

The J gene is TRBJ2-7, the V gene TRBV2, with D perhaps matching TRBD1 or TRBD2 (6 bases each). Germline V gene sequence: CDR1 SNHLY, CDR2 FYNNEI. The CDR3 covers 12 residues. V lost 7 bases to trimming and J lost 7 bases, with 14 bases between them. CDR3 amino acids: CASIRGVGEQYF. CDR3 bases: TGTGCCAGCATAAGGGGGGTTGGTGAGCAGTACTTC.